This T cell receptor beta chain appears in the sequencing data of a study of molecular identifiers for immune sequencing clone quantification listed by TCRdb under 2018. Background for the entire study: For a replicate experiment, the RNA from either approximately 20,000 or 100,000 naive CD8 T cells was divided into five aliquots, and four of those aliquots went on to sequencing. CD8 T cells were used in a methods study to benchmark molecular-identifier clustering-based TCR repertoire sequencing (MIDCIRS) and TCR RNA copy counting.

Counted from cysteine to phenylalanine, this CDR3 has 15 amino acids. Only the CDR3 portion is preserved as DNA: 45 bases, with reading frame beginning at the first base. V is cut back by 1 base and J by 0 bases, with 3 bases in the junction unmatched. As encoded in the germline V gene, CDR1 is MGHRA while CDR2 is YSYEKL. Libraries of naive CD8 T cells were built from around 20,000 to 990,000 sorted cells, with 10%, 30% or 50% of the purified RNA used. Naive CD8 T cells were FACS-sorted as CD8+CD4-CCR7+CD45RA+ on a BD FACSAria II into RLT Plus buffer. To test detection sensitivity, Jurkat RNA equivalent to under 12 TCR copies was spiked into samples of about 19,000-1,000,000 naive CD8 T cells. Enrichment of CD8 T cells was performed with RosetteSep CD8+ T Cell Enrichment Cocktail and Ficoll-Paque, after which ACK red cell lysis was carried out. The library relied on PCR. Sequencing used an Illumina HiSeq 4000. Bulk TCR libraries were generated as previously described, with the TCR primers listed in Table S5 used. The Qiagen AllPrep DNA/RNA kit was used to purify total RNA. Before analysis, reads from multiple sequencing runs of the same library were pooled. From the authors' description of their analysis: Reads were retained only if an exact TCR constant sequence was present, and the retained reads were trimmed to 150 nt and grouped according to their 12-nt molecular barcodes. Within each barcode group, reads were sub-clustered at a 15% Levenshtein threshold, and quality-weighted consensus sequences were built per RNA molecule. Non-functional sequences were excluded, and lower-count sequences lying one edit away from another sequence were also excluded. On the basis of fitting two negative binomial distributions, barcode sub-clusters with fewer than 20% of the maximum read count were discarded. Starting from the raw public reads, TCRdb applied fastp trimming at Q25, assembled clones with MiXCR and retained in-frame beta chains. All rows with the same CDR3 protein become a single entry with the most common DNA and genes. The V and J calls were determined by TCRdb, not by the authors. The sample table holds 550,000 to 750,000 distinct CDR3 sequences, of which less than 20% were seen once. The ten largest account for around 0.9% of the sample.

Paper-wide results and their limitations: The naive libraries included spiked-in Jurkat TCR RNA (roughly 9 copies' worth), and this RNA is not part of the donor repertoire. When barcode sub-clustering was left out, chimeric consensus sequences inflated TCR diversity, with chimeras reaching as high as 47%. Identical TCR molecules sharing a barcode could cause highly expanded clone sizes to be underestimated. Even against a background of about a million naive CD8 T cells, spiked-in Jurkat TCR RNA amounting to a single cell's worth was reported to be detectable. Modeling estimated around 3 recovered TCR RNA copies per cell, compared with approximately 9.5 by digital PCR, which implies about 30% capture efficiency. Clones above 20 RNA copies held over 97% of molecules in CMV-specific effector cells but under 1% in naive cells.

This clonotype showed up many times. Its target antigen remains unknown. There are no base qualities to consult, and no much larger clone falls within one base. The sequenced material came from naive CD8+ T cells from blood, with Jurkat cell RNA spiked in. What the cell subset or site label conveys for this sample: FACS-sorted CD8+CD4-CCR7+CD45RA+ naive T cells. The TCR sequence derives from a human donor in good health. Some libraries in this study had Jurkat cell RNA spiked in. The rearrangement joined TRBV4-1 to TRBJ2-7; 7 central bases correspond to TRBD2. The CDR3 region reads CASSQVLASSYEQYF. The DNA sequence is TGCGCCAGCAGCCAAGTACTAGCGAGCTCCTACGAGCAGTACTTC.